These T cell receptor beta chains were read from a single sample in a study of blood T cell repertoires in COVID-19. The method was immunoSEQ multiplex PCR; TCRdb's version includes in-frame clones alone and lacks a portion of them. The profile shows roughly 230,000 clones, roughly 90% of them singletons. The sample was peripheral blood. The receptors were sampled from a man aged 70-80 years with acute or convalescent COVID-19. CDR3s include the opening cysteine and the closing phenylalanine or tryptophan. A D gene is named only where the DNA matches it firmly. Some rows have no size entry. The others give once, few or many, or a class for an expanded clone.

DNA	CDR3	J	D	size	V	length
TGCGCCAGCAGCTTTGGTTCTAGCGGGATCGAGCAGTACTTC	CASSFGSSGIEQYF	TRBJ2-7	TRBD2	-	TRBV5-1	14
TGCAGCGTTGATGAGGGGGCGCGCACTGAAGCTTTCTTT	CSVDEGARTEAFF	TRBJ1-1	TRBD1	-	TRBV29-1	13
TGTGCCAGCAGCCCCATCCGGGTAGCTAACTATGGCTACACCTTC	CASSPIRVANYGYTF	TRBJ1-2	-	-	TRBV3-1/TRBV3-2	15
TGTGCCAGCAGCTTGTTTCAGGGGAGAGGGGCGGGCCTCAATGAGCAGTTCTTC	CASSLFQGRGAGLNEQFF	TRBJ2-1	-	-	TRBV5-5	18
TGTGCCAGCAGCGTAGGAGGGTGGGGCAATCAGCCCCAGCATTTT	CASSVGGWGNQPQHF	TRBJ1-5	-	-	TRBV9	15
TGTGCCAGCAGCTTAACAACCGGGACAAGATCCTACGAGCAGTACTTC	CASSLTTGTRSYEQYF	TRBJ2-7	-	-	TRBV7-3	16
TGCAGCGTTGAAGATCCGGCTAGCGGGAGCTACGAGCAGTACTTC	CSVEDPASGSYEQYF	TRBJ2-7	TRBD2	-	TRBV29-1	15
TGTGCCATCAGTGAGTCCCTGGGGCGGGAAGCTTTCTTT	CAISESLGREAFF	TRBJ1-1	-	-	TRBV10-3	13
TGTGCCAGCAGTGTATCAGGGATCGTAGAAAAACTGTTTTTT	CASSVSGIVEKLFF	TRBJ1-4	-	-	TRBV2	14
TGTGCCAGCAGCCAAGTGACGGGGGGGTCACCCCTCCACTTT	CASSQVTGGSPLHF	TRBJ1-6	-	-	TRBV14	14
TGTGCCAGCAGAGGTACAGGGGACGCTGAAGCTTTCTTT	CASRGTGDAEAFF	TRBJ1-1	TRBD1	-	TRBV6-5	13
TGTGCCAGCAGCCGCCAGACAGGACTCTCGTCTTCCGTTGAGCAGTTCTTC	CASSRQTGLSSSVEQFF	TRBJ2-1	-	-	TRBV27	17
TGTGCCAGCAGCAAAGCGGGGACAGGGGGTAGTCAGCCCCAGCATTTT	CASSKAGTGGSQPQHF	TRBJ1-5	-	once	TRBV21-1	16
TGTGCTAGTGGTTTGGGAACAGGGCCCGTCTATGGCTACACCTTC	CASGLGTGPVYGYTF	TRBJ1-2	-	-	TRBV12-5	15
TGTGCCATCAGCGGGGGGACAGGTTCTAACTATGGCTACACCTTC	CAISGGTGSNYGYTF	TRBJ1-2	TRBD1	-	TRBV10-3	15
TGTGCCAGCAGCTTAACGGCGGGAGGGGTTGGTTCACCCCTCCACTTT	CASSLTAGGVGSPLHF	TRBJ1-6	-	-	TRBV7-3	16
TGTGCTAGCAGCTTAGGAGGGTTAGCGGGAAGCAATGAGCAGTTCTTC	CASSLGGLAGSNEQFF	TRBJ2-1	TRBD2	-	TRBV7-7	16
TGTGCCAGCACCCTGCGGGCAGGGGGAGGCACCGGGGAGCTGTTTTTT	CASTLRAGGGTGELFF	TRBJ2-2	-	-	TRBV5-4	16
TGTGCCAGCAGCCCCGGGACAGGGGGCCTCCGGACTGGAAACACCATATATTTT	CASSPGTGGLRTGNTIYF	TRBJ1-3	TRBD1	-	TRBV4-2	18
TGTGCCAGCACCGTTGGCAGGGGCAACACTGAAGCTTTCTTT	CASTVGRGNTEAFF	TRBJ1-1	-	-	TRBV27	14
TGTGCCAGCAGGGGAGGTGGCAGGAACACCGGGGAGCTGTTTTTT	CASRGGGRNTGELFF	TRBJ2-2	-	-	TRBV2	15
TGTGCCAGCAGTAGGGCGGGGGTCTATGGCTACACCTTC	CASSRAGVYGYTF	TRBJ1-2	-	-	TRBV25-1	13
TGCGCCAGCAGCAAAGGGGCGAATTTTGGCGATGGCTACACCTTC	CASSKGANFGDGYTF	TRBJ1-2	-	-	TRBV4-3	15
TGTGCCAGTAGTATCTCTGGCAGGGGGCCAAATGAGCAGTTCTTC	CASSISGRGPNEQFF	TRBJ2-1	TRBD1	-	TRBV19	15
TGTGCCAGCAGCGCGGCCCAGACTAGCGGTCAAGTCAATGAGCAGTTCTTC	CASSAAQTSGQVNEQFF	TRBJ2-1	TRBD2	-	TRBV9	17
TGTGCCAGCAGCTCAGGGTACCTTGGGACTGAAGCTTTCTTT	CASSSGYLGTEAFF	TRBJ1-1	-	-	TRBV7-6	14
TGTGCCAGCAGCGTACAGGGTAGGGGGACGGAGACCCAGTACTTC	CASSVQGRGTETQYF	TRBJ2-5	-	-	TRBV9	15
TGTGCCAGCAGCCCCCAGACAGGGGGCTTATTACCCTCTGGAAACACCATATATTTT	CASSPQTGGLLPSGNTIYF	TRBJ1-3	TRBD1	-	TRBV7-6	19